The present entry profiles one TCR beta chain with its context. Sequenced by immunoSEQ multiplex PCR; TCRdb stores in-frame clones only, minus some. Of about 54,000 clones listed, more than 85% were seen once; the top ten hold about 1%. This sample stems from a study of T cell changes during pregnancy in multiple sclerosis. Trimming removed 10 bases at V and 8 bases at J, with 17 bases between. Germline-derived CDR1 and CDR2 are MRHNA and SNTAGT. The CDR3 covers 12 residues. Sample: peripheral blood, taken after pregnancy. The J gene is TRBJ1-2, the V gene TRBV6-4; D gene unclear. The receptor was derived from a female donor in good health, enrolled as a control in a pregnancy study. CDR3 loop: CAKSGQLWGYTF. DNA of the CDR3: TGTGCCAAAAGTGGGCAGTTATGGGGCTACACCTTC.